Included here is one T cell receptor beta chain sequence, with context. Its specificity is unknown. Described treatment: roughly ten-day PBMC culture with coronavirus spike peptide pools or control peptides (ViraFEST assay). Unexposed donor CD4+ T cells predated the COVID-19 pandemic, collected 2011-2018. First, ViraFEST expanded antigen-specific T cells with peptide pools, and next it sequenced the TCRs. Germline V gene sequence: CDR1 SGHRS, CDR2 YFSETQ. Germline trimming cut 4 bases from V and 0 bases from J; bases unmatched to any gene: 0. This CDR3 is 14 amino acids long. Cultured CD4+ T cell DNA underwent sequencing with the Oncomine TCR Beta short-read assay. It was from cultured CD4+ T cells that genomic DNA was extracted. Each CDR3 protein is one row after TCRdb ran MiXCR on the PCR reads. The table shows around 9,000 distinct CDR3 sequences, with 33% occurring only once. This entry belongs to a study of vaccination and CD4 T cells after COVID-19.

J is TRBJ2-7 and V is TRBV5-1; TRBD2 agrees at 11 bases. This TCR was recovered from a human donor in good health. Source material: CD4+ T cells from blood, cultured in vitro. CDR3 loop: CASSGTSGSYEQYF. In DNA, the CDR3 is TGCGCCAGCAGCGGGACTAGCGGCTCCTACGAGCAGTACTTC.